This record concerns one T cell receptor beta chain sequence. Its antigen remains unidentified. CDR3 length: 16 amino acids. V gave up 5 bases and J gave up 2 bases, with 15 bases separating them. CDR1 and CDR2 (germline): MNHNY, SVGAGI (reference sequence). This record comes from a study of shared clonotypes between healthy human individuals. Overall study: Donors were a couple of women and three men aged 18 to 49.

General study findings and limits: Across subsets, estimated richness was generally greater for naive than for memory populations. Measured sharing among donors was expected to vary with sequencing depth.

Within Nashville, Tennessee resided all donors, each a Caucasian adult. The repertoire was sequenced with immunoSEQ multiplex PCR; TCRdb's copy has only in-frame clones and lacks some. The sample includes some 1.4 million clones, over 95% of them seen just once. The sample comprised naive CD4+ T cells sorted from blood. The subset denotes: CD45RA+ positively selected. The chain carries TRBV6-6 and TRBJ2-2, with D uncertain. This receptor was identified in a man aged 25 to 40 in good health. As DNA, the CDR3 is TGTGCCAGCAGTAGTCGTCGAGATCGCAACACCGGGGAGCTGTTTTTT. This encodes CASSSRRDRNTGELFF.